These T cell receptor beta chains were read from a single sample in a study of blood T cells in healthy people across ages. Each CDR3 protein gets one entry after TCRdb re-called the 5' RACE reads with MiXCR. The sample has approximately 360,000 distinct CDR3 sequences, roughly half seen once. Sequenced: blood. Receptors were obtained from a man between 60 and 75 years old in good health. Each CDR3 is given with its conserved first and last residue. The D gene is left open where the match is weak. Size tells how often a clone was seen (once, few, many) or the class of an expanded clone, and some rows leave it out.

v_call	j_call	d_call	clone_size	cdr3_aa	cdr3_nt
TRBV6-5	TRBJ1-2	.	.	CASYPRGDYGYTF	TGTGCCAGCTATCCTCGCGGGGACTATGGCTACACCTTC
TRBV10-1	TRBJ2-7	.	.	CASSESVIGNEQYF	TGCGCCAGCAGTGAGTCGGTCATAGGGAACGAGCAGTACTTC
TRBV29-1	TRBJ1-2	.	.	CSLGEVGGNGYTF	TGCAGCTTAGGGGAAGTTGGTGGGAATGGCTACACCTTC
TRBV10-3	TRBJ1-5	.	.	CAISGTGAGQPQHF	TGTGCCATCAGCGGCACGGGGGCAGGTCAGCCCCAGCATTTT
TRBV24-1	TRBJ2-3	.	few	CATSDVGLTDTQYF	TGTGCCACCAGTGATGTGGGCCTTACAGATACGCAGTATTTT
TRBV20-1	TRBJ2-7	TRBD2	.	CSAREGSYEQYF	TGCAGTGCACGGGAGGGCTCCTACGAGCAGTACTTC
TRBV20-1	TRBJ2-3	.	few	CSARRLGPHTDTQYF	TGCAGTGCTAGGCGGTTGGGACCCCACACAGATACGCAGTATTTT
TRBV29-1	TRBJ1-1	.	.	CSGQGLGTEAFF	TGCAGCGGGCAGGGTTTAGGCACTGAAGCTTTCTTT
TRBV6-5	TRBJ1-2	.	few	CASSYLGGYTF	TGTGCCAGCAGTTACTTGGGTGGCTACACCTTC
TRBV10-3	TRBJ2-5	TRBD2	few	CAISTTTSGQETQYF	TGTGCCATCAGTACCACGACTAGCGGGCAAGAGACCCAGTACTTC
TRBV2	TRBJ2-5	.	.	CAIVQGTHQETQYF	TGTGCCATTGTACAGGGGACTCACCAAGAGACCCAGTACTTC
TRBV25-1	TRBJ2-3	TRBD1	few	CASSEPTGGFGTDTQYF	TGTGCCAGCAGTGAGCCGACAGGGGGCTTTGGCACAGATACGCAGTATTTT
TRBV20-1	TRBJ2-6	.	few	CSARDGESGANVLTF	TGCAGTGCTAGAGACGGGGAATCTGGGGCCAACGTCCTGACTTTC
TRBV11-2	TRBJ2-1	.	.	CASSLLEGFIGEQFF	TGTGCCAGCAGCTTGCTAGAAGGGTTTATCGGTGAGCAGTTCTTC
TRBV9	TRBJ2-3	TRBD1	many	CASSPRQGADTQYF	TGTGCCAGCAGCCCTCGACAGGGGGCAGATACGCAGTATTTT
TRBV6-5	TRBJ2-4	TRBD1	.	CASSYSGQGKNIQYF	TGTGCCAGCAGTTACTCGGGACAGGGGAAAAACATTCAGTACTTC
TRBV20-1	TRBJ2-4	.	.	CSAPGQPLAKNIQYF	TGCAGTGCCCCCGGGCAGCCTCTAGCCAAAAACATTCAGTACTTC
TRBV7-9	TRBJ2-3	TRBD2	.	CASRRLAGTDTQYF	TGTGCCAGCAGACGACTAGCGGGCACAGATACGCAGTATTTT
TRBV7-2	TRBJ2-1	.	.	CASSREGGGYSYNEQFF	TGTGCCAGCAGCCGAGAAGGGGGAGGGTACTCCTACAATGAGCAGTTCTTC
TRBV3-1	TRBJ2-4	TRBD2	.	CASSLGTSGPKRGQYF	TGTGCCAGCAGCCTCGGGACTAGCGGACCCAAGAGGGGGCAGTACTTC
TRBV7-9	TRBJ2-5	TRBD1	few	CASSIYTGTAGGETQYF	TGTGCCAGCAGCATATATACCGGGACAGCAGGAGGAGAGACCCAGTACTTC
TRBV20-1	TRBJ2-6	.	.	CSAGTYSGANVLTF	TGCAGTGCTGGGACTTACTCTGGGGCCAACGTCCTGACTTTC
TRBV20-1	TRBJ2-7	.	.	CSAILSRGYEQYF	TGCAGTGCTATTCTTAGCAGGGGCTACGAGCAGTACTTC
TRBV29-1	TRBJ2-1	TRBD2	.	CSVPPEPSGSYNEQFF	TGCAGCGTTCCACCCGAACCTAGCGGGAGCTACAATGAGCAGTTCTTC
TRBV4-3	TRBJ2-3	.	.	CASSPGVGERGTDTQYF	TGCGCCAGCAGCCCGGGAGTAGGGGAGCGGGGCACAGATACGCAGTATTTT
TRBV6-6	TRBJ1-1	TRBD1	once	CASTLGQLMNTEAFF	TGTGCCAGCACCTTGGGACAGCTCATGAACACTGAAGCTTTCTTT
TRBV11-1	TRBJ2-1	TRBD1	many	CASSSRQGFLDEQFF	TGTGCCAGCAGCTCTCGACAGGGGTTTCTAGATGAGCAGTTCTTC
TRBV6-2/TRBV6-3	TRBJ2-1	TRBD1	many	CASSYSQETGGDNEQFF	TGTGCCAGCAGTTACTCCCAGGAGACAGGGGGAGACAATGAGCAGTTCTTC